In this sample, the clone carrying this T cell receptor (beta chain) turned up once. This specimen belongs to a study of blood T cell repertoires in COVID-19. Study overall: T cells, B-cell-depleted T cells, or PBMCs supplied cDNA or gDNA.

CDR3 size: 15 residues. V was clipped by 2 bases and J by 2 bases, with 12 bases between them. The germline gives CDR1 LGHDT, CDR2 YNNKEL (reference sequence). Profiled with immunoSEQ multiplex PCR; TCRdb holds only in-frame clones, not every one. The table has 250,000 or so clones, just over 85% seen once. Before being deemed recovered, Cohort 3 donors had two negative PCRs, clearance, or symptom resolution. What was sequenced was PBMCs or T cells enriched from blood (not recorded which). The rearrangement uses TRBV3-1 (or the pseudogene TRBV3-2) and TRBJ2-5, with D perhaps TRBD2 (5 bases). This receptor was obtained from a man aged 35-49 years who had recovered from COVID-19. The CDR3 loop reads CASSQPLAFQETQYF. Here the CDR3 DNA reads TGTGCCAGCAGCCAACCTCTAGCATTTCAAGAGACCCAGTACTTC.